The TCR beta chain described here comes from a study of blood T cell repertoires in COVID-19. Study information: The study drew acute and convalescent COVID-19 samples from the United States, Italy and Spain.

Self-reported history from a screening survey and questionnaire set each donor's cohort. Cohort 3 donors were reported recovered after two negative PCRs, clearance, or symptom resolution. Only in-frame clones appear in the TCRdb table, and some are missing; sequencing was by immunoSEQ multiplex PCR. The sample includes about 190,000 clones, about four fifths seen only once; the top ten take approximately 3%. CDR3 length equals 15 residues. From germline, CDR1 is SNHLY and CDR2 FYNNEI. Trimming left V 6 bases short and J 0 bases short, with 12 bases between. In this sample, this clone turned up once. The chain uses TRBV2 and TRBJ1-5; D possibly corresponds to TRBD1 (5 bases). The sequence was collected from a woman between 25 and 40 years old who had recovered from COVID-19. The material sequenced was PBMCs or T cells enriched from blood (not recorded which). For the CDR3, the DNA is TGTGCCAGCAGAATGGGGCAAATTAGCAATCAGCCCCAGCATTTT. It is translated as CASRMGQISNQPQHF.